Following are 25 T cell receptor beta chains from one sample sequenced in a study of persistence of HIV-infected CD4 T cells. The immunoSEQ assay was version 4, run in survey mode. Profiling relied on immunoSEQ multiplex PCR, and the TCRdb table lists in-frame clones only, not all of them. This sample has about 48,000 clones; about four fifths occur once, and the top ten carry around 3%. Lysates of CMV-infected fibroblasts at 9.5 to 10 ug/mL stimulated these cells. Sorted nonresponding memory CD4+ T cells were CD40L-negative, CD69-negative, CD45RO-high. The antigens for these receptors are not known. The sample in question was CD4+ T cells sorted from PBMCs after roughly 18-hour stimulation, obtained from a patient who received antiretroviral therapy. The receptors were sampled from an adult man with HIV who was CMV-seropositive.

The chain carries TRBV24-1 and TRBJ1-2; 7 positions agree with TRBD1. Germline V gene sequence: CDR1 KGHDR, CDR2 SFDVKD. CDR3 length: 15 residues. J gave up 6 bases and V 4 bases, and 10 bases lay outside the gene matches. The CDR3 DNA follows: TGTGCCACCAGTGACCCCGGGACAGCGTTCGATGGCTACACCTTC. Protein: CATSDPGTAFDGYTF.

This clone was detected only a few times. This chain connects TRBV2 to TRBJ1-5, with D uncertain. Trimming pared 6 bases from V and 0 bases from J, leaving 9 bases between. CDR1 and CDR2 from the germline V gene are SNHLY and FYNNEI. There are 14 residues in the CDR3. The CDR3 loop reads CASSLQNSNQPQHF. For the CDR3, the DNA is TGTGCCAGCAGCCTTCAGAATAGCAATCAGCCCCAGCATTTT.

The table lists this clone with a few counts. V usage is TRBV15 and J usage is TRBJ2-3, with 9 bases fitting TRBD1. J gave up 1 base and V 5 bases, and 4 bases lay outside the gene matches. The CDR3 runs to 15 residues. CDR1 LNHNV and CDR2 YYDKDF come from the germline V gene (reference sequence). DNA of the CDR3: TGTGCCACCAGCCAACGACAGGGGGGCACAGATACGCAGTATTTT. Amino acid sequence: CATSQRQGGTDTQYF.

The V gene is TRBV5-1, the J gene TRBJ1-1, with TRBD1 matching 12 bases. From germline, CDR1 is SGHRS and CDR2 YFSETQ. V trimming: 3 bases; J trimming: 4 bases; junction bases outside the gene matches: 10. The CDR3 covers 17 residues. CDR3 DNA: TGCGCCAGCAGCTCCACCGGGACAGGGGGCGCCGGCACTGAAGCTTTCTTT. This sequence encodes CASSSTGTGGAGTEAFF.

The chain couples TRBV2 to TRBJ2-3; 9 nucleotides agree with TRBD1. This CDR3 is 15 amino acids long. J lost 1 base, V lost 4 bases, and 3 bases had no gene match. The germline CDR1 and CDR2 sequences are SNHLY and FYNNEI. CDR3 sequence reads: CASSARQGGTDTQYF. The CDR3 DNA reads TGTGCCAGCAGTGCTAGACAGGGGGGCACAGATACGCAGTATTTT.

This clone is medium-sized within its sample. V usage is TRBV7-8 and J usage is TRBJ1-5, with 9 positions matching TRBD1. Germline CDR1 and CDR2: SGHVS and FQNEAQ. The CDR3 covers 20 residues. J was trimmed by 7 bases and V by 0 bases; bases with no gene match: 19. CDR3 protein: CASSLASFGDRADSRQPQHF. The CDR3 coding sequence is TGTGCCAGCAGCTTAGCGAGCTTCGGGGACAGGGCCGACTCGCGCCAGCCCCAGCATTTT.

The chain carries TRBV4-3 and TRBJ2-1, with D possibly being TRBD1 (5 bases). Germline values: CDR1 LGHNA, CDR2 YSLEER. V was cut by 0 bases and J by 10 bases, with 13 bases left in between. This CDR3 is built from 14 residues. CDR3 loop: CASSQDWTLGEQFF. The CDR3 coding sequence is TGCGCCAGCAGCCAAGATTGGACATTGGGCGAGCAGTTCTTC.

This clone was observed a handful of times. This chain uses TRBV30 with TRBJ1-2, with a tentative D call TRBD1 (5 bases). Trimming left V 3 bases short and J 7 bases short, with 18 bases between. CDR1 and CDR2 (germline): GTSNPN, SVGIG (reference sequence). This CDR3 contains 14 residues. The CDR3 is CAWRVYQGRSGYTF. The CDR3 DNA follows: TGTGCCTGGAGAGTATACCAGGGCAGGAGTGGCTACACCTTC.

The V gene is TRBV4-2, the J gene TRBJ1-4, with D perhaps TRBD1 (6 bases). V was clipped by 4 bases and J by 0 bases, with 15 bases between them. This CDR3 contains 17 residues. In germline, CDR1 is LGHNA, CDR2 YNFKEQ. Here the CDR3 DNA reads TGTGCCAGCAGCCTAGGGGGGGAGATCGCAACTAATGAAAAACTGTTTTTT. Translating it yields CASSLGGEIATNEKLFF.

This clone has only a few counts. This chain uses TRBV19 with TRBJ1-1, with 9 bases fitting TRBD1. Trimming at V came to 6 bases and at J to 5 bases, leaving 10 bases not matched to a gene. The CDR3 runs to 15 residues. Looked up from germline, CDR1 is LNHDA and CDR2 is SQIVND (reference sequence). The CDR3: CASRSPGQGVTEAFF. CDR3 nucleotide sequence: TGTGCCAGTAGAAGTCCGGGACAGGGTGTAACTGAAGCTTTCTTT.

V is TRBV18 and J is TRBJ2-1, with D maybe TRBD2 (6 bases). CDR1 and CDR2 (germline): KGHSH, LQKENI. Trimming stripped 3 bases from V and 5 bases from J, with 8 bases between. CDR3 length equals 13 residues. The CDR3 sequence is CASSPDYHNEQFF. CDR3 sequence (DNA): TGTGCCAGCTCACCGGACTACCACAATGAGCAGTTCTTC.

The DNA for the CDR3 is TGTGCCAGCAGCTTATACGGGACAGGGACCCAGAAACTGTTTTTT. Translated, it gives CASSLYGTGTQKLFF. The chain links TRBV7-9 to TRBJ1-4, with TRBD1 matching over 9 bases. CDR3 length: 15 amino acids. V gave up 2 bases and J gave up 11 bases; unmatched junction bases: 9. Germline assignment: CDR1 SEHNR and CDR2 FQNEAQ (reference sequence). Variable domain in full (rest from reference TRBV7-9 and TRBJ1-4): DTGVSQNPRHKITKRGQNVTFRCDPISEHNRLYWYRQTLGQGPEFLTYFQNEAQLEKSRLLSDRFSAERPKGSFSTLEIQRTEQGDSAMYLCASSLYGTGTQKLFFGSGTQLSVL.

The gene calls are TRBV7-8 and TRBJ2-7; D is undetermined. V was clipped by 3 bases and J by 3 bases, with 21 bases between them. The CDR3 loop spans 17 amino acids. Germline V CDR1 and CDR2: SGHVS, FQNEAQ. For the CDR3, the DNA is TGTGCCAGCAGCTTTAGTCCCGGACGGCCTAATGTCTACGAGCAGTACTTC. Translated, it gives CASSFSPGRPNVYEQYF.

This chain joins TRBV7-9 and TRBJ2-7, with unresolved D. The CDR3 consists of 12 residues. V dropped 1 base and J dropped 7 bases, with 8 bases sitting between them. Germline V gene sequence: CDR1 SEHNR, CDR2 FQNEAQ (reference sequence). The CDR3 protein is CASSLVVGEQYF. CDR3 coding DNA: TGTGCCAGCAGCTTAGTCGTGGGGGAGCAGTACTTC.

The rearrangement links TRBV6-5 to TRBJ1-2, with unresolved D. Germline V lookup: CDR1 MNHEY, CDR2 SVGAGI. The CDR3 has 14 amino acids. The V gene lost 5 bases and the J gene lost 8 bases, with 18 bases spanning the gap. CDR3 sequence (DNA): TGTGCCAGCAGTACACCTGGGAGGACTCTAGGCTACACCTTC. It yields the protein CASSTPGRTLGYTF.

This rearrangement joins TRBV27 to TRBJ1-1, with D possibly being TRBD1 (6 bases). The germline V gene encodes CDR1 MNHEY and CDR2 SMNVEV (reference sequence). The CDR3 covers 14 residues. The germline V and J ends were trimmed by 8 bases and 11 bases, with 24 bases remaining between them. The DNA for the CDR3 is TGTGCCAGCTATCCCGTGAGCGGGGGCGGGCGGGCTTTCTTT. Translated: CASYPVSGGGRAFF.

The V gene is TRBV19, the J gene TRBJ1-5; 9 positions agree with TRBD1. V shed 3 bases, J shed 0 bases, and the junction held 12 bases outside the gene matches. The CDR3 totals 19 residues. Germline V gene data show CDR1 as LNHDA and CDR2 as SQIVND (reference sequence). DNA for the CDR3: TGTGCCAGTAGTATTCCGTCTGGACAGGGGCGATATAGCAATCAGCCCCAGCATTTT. It encodes CASSIPSGQGRYSNQPQHF. Drawing the rest from reference TRBV19 and TRBJ1-5, the complete variable domain is DGGITQSPKYLFRKEGQNVTLSCEQNLNHDAMYWYRQDPGQGLRLIYYSQIVNDFQKGDIAEGYSVSREKKESFPLTVTSAQKNPTAFYLCASSIPSGQGRYSNQPQHFGDGTRLSIL.

This chain connects TRBV11-1 to TRBJ1-6, with no clear D. The V end was cut by 6 bases, the J end by 9 bases, with 15 bases between. CDR1 and CDR2 from the germline V gene are SGHAT and FQDESV (reference sequence). CDR3 length equals 14 residues. The CDR3 nucleotides are TGTGCCAGCAGTTCGAGGACCTATTTTTCACCCCTCCACTTT. This translates into CASSSRTYFSPLHF.

DNA of the CDR3: TGCAGCGTGGGGACAGGGGGATCAGCAGATACGCAGTATTTT. Encoded protein: CSVGTGGSADTQYF. The chain uses TRBV29-1 and TRBJ2-3; 11 positions match TRBD1. The V and J ends lost 6 bases and 4 bases, in that order; junction bases with no gene match: 6. CDR1 is SQVTM, CDR2 ANQGSEA, per germline. This CDR3 has 14 residues.

The sample holds one count of this clone. The V call is TRBV5-1, the J call TRBJ2-7; D possibly corresponds to TRBD1 (6 bases). Germline V lookup: CDR1 SGHRS, CDR2 YFSETQ. V was cut by 0 bases and J by 5 bases, with 12 bases left in between. This CDR3 is 14 amino acids long. The CDR3 reads CASSLEAGDHEQYF. The CDR3 DNA sequence: TGCGCCAGCAGCTTGGAGGCAGGGGACCACGAGCAGTACTTC.

This clone was seen more than once but under ten times. The chain combines TRBV6-6 with TRBJ2-1; 7 bases match TRBD1. Germline values: CDR1 MNHNY, CDR2 SVGAGI (reference sequence). The CDR3 is 16 residues long. V dropped 7 bases and J dropped 0; count of bases not matched to a gene: 9. As DNA, the CDR3 is TGTGCCAGCACCTCTTCCAGGGGGAGCTCCTACAATGAGCAGTTCTTC. Protein product: CASTSSRGSSYNEQFF.

This clone has more than one count but fewer than ten. CDR3 protein: CASSLGGYGANVLTF. CDR3 nucleotides: TGCGCCAGCAGCCTCGGGGGTTATGGGGCCAACGTCCTGACTTTC. The chain combines TRBV5-1 with TRBJ2-6; D might be TRBD2 (6 bases). The CDR3 sequence is 15 residues long. Germline-derived CDR1 and CDR2 are SGHRS and YFSETQ. V lost 4 bases to trimming and J lost 3 bases, with 11 bases between them.

This chain uses TRBV24-1 with TRBJ2-2, with 9 positions matching TRBD1. The trim removed 2 bases at V and 2 bases at J, leaving 8 bases unmatched. From germline, CDR1 is KGHDR and CDR2 SFDVKD. The CDR3 runs to 18 residues. CDR3 DNA sequence: TGTGCCACCAGTGATTGTGTAGGGACAGGGATCAACACCGGGGAGCTGTTTTTT. Translation gives CATSDCVGTGINTGELFF.

The chain couples TRBV6-6 to TRBJ1-6, with no clear D. The ends were cut back, 5 bases at V and 6 bases at J, with 14 bases in the middle. Germline V gene data show CDR1 as MNHNY and CDR2 as SVGAGI (reference sequence). The CDR3 is 15 residues long. The CDR3 spells CASSLSGVGNSPLHF. CDR3 sequence (DNA): TGTGCCAGCAGTCTTAGCGGGGTGGGTAATTCACCCCTCCACTTT.

This chain links TRBV21-1 with TRBJ2-5; the table gives TRBD1 as D, unverified against the DNA. TRBV21-1 is a pseudogene locus. The CDR3 has 15 amino acids. CDR3 bases: TGTGCCAGCAGCAATGAGGCAGGGGGGAGGGAGACCCAGTACTTC. Amino acids: CASSNEAGGRETQYF.